This T cell receptor (beta chain) was found in a study of liver allograft versus peripheral blood T cells. Study-wide context: Comparative analysis was performed on T cell receptor repertoires from transplanted livers and from recipients' peripheral blood.

The CDR3 loop spans 14 amino acids. Germline-derived CDR1 and CDR2 are SGDLS and YYNGEE. Germline trimming cut 2 bases from V and 7 bases from J; bases unmatched to any gene: 5. As for this clonotype: Its antigen is undetermined.

Findings and caveats of the study: A difference was reportedly observed between T cell receptor repertoires inside liver allografts and those in peripheral blood.

TCRdb analysed the reads with MiXCR anew, one entry per CDR3 protein. The sample holds some 8,000 distinct CDR3 sequences, approximately 19% seen once. The V gene is TRBV9, the J gene TRBJ1-5; 8 bases agree with TRBD1. The sequence derives from a human patient who had a liver transplant. Some T cells may have come from the graft donor. The chain's CDR3 is CASSVTGGGQPQHF. CDR3 sequence (DNA): TGTGCCAGCAGCGTTACAGGGGGAGGCCAGCCCCAGCATTTT.